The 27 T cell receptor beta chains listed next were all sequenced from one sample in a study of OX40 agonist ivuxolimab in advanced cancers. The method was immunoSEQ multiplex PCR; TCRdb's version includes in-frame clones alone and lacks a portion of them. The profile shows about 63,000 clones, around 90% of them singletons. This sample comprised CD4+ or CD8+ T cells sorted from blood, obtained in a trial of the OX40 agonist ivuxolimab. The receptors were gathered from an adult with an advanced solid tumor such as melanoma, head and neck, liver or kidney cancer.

The CDR3 DNA reads as TGTGCCAGCAGAGGTGGCGGGTTGGGGATAGGTATCGAAGCTTTCTTT. This encodes CASRGGGLGIGIEAFF. This rearrangement joins TRBV28 to TRBJ1-1, with D unresolved. The CDR3 contains 16 residues. The germline CDR1 and CDR2 sequences are MDHEN and SYDVKM. The V end lost 6 bases, the J end lost 8 bases, and 25 bases lay between the germline ends.

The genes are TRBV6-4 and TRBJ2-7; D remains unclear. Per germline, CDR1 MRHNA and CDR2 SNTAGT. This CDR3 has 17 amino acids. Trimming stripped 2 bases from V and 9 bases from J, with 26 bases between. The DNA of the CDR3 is TGTGCCAGCAGTGACGATGGGGATAGGGAACGTTCCTGGCGGCAGTACTTC. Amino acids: CASSDDGDRERSWRQYF.

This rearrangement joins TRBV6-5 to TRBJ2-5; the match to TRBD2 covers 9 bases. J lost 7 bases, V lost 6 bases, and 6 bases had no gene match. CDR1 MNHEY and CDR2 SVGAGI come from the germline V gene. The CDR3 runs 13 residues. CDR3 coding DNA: TGTGCCAGCAGGACTAGCGGAGCCTCGACCCAGTACTTC. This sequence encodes CASRTSGASTQYF.

The CDR3 sequence: CASRPKSNQPQHF. CDR3 bases: TGTGCCAGCAGGCCCAAGAGCAATCAGCCCCAGCATTTT. This rearrangement joins TRBV2 to TRBJ1-5, with D unresolved. Germline lookup yields CDR1 SNHLY and CDR2 FYNNEI. V was shortened by 6 bases and J by 1 base, with 7 bases between the two germline ends. The CDR3 sequence is 13 residues long. Full variable domain (missing parts from reference TRBV2 and TRBJ1-5): EPEVTQTPSHQVTQMGQEVILRCVPISNHLYFYWYRQILGQKVEFLVSFYNNEISEKSEIFDDQFSVERPDGSNFTLKIRSTKLEDSAMYFCASRPKSNQPQHFGDGTRLSIL.

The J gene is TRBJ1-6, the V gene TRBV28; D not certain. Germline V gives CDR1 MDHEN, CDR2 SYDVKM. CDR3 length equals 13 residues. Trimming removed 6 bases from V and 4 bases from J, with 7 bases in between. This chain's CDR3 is CASRRRYNSPLHF. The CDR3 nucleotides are TGTGCCAGCAGGCGACGGTATAATTCACCCCTCCACTTT.

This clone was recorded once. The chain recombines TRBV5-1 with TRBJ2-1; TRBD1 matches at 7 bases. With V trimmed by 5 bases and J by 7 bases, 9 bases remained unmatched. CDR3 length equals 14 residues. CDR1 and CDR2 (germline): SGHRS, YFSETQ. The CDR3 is CASSSGTDGNEQFF. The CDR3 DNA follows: TGCGCCAGCAGTTCCGGGACAGACGGGAATGAGCAGTTCTTC.

As DNA, the CDR3 is TGTGCCAGCAGTCCTCCGGGTCTCCTCTACGAGCAGTACTTC. Residues: CASSPPGLLYEQYF. This chain links TRBV28 with TRBJ2-7; D gene ambiguous. Germline V gives CDR1 MDHEN, CDR2 SYDVKM. V was clipped by 5 bases and J by 3 bases, with 14 bases between them. The CDR3 is made up of 14 amino acids.

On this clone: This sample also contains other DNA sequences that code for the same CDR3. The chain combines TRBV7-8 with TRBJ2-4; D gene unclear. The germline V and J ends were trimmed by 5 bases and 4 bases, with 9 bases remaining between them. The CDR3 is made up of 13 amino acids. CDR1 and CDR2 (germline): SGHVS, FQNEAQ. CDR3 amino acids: CASSPSVKNIQYF. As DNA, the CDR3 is TGTGCCAGCAGCCCTTCCGTAAAAAACATTCAGTACTTC.

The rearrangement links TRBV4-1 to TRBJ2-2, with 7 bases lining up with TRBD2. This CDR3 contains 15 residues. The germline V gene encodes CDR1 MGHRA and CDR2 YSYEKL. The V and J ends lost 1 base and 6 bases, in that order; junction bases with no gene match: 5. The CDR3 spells CASSQVVLASGELFF. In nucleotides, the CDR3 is TGCGCCAGCAGCCAAGTAGTACTAGCGTCCGGGGAGCTGTTTTTT.

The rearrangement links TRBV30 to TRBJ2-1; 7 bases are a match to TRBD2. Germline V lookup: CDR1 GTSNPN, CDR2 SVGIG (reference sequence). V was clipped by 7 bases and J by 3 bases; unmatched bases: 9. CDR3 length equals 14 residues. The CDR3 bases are TGTGCCTTCCGGGAGGAGCGCCTCTACAATGAGCAGTTCTTC. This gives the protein CAFREERLYNEQFF.

The CDR3 DNA reads as TGCGCCAGCAGCCAAGGCGTCGTCCAGGGCAATGAGCAGTTCTTC. Its translation is CASSQGVVQGNEQFF. The rearrangement joins TRBV4-1 to TRBJ2-1; D is perhaps TRBD1 (5 bases). This CDR3 contains 15 residues. Germline CDR1 and CDR2: MGHRA and YSYEKL. V lost 1 base and J lost 6, with 13 bases in between.

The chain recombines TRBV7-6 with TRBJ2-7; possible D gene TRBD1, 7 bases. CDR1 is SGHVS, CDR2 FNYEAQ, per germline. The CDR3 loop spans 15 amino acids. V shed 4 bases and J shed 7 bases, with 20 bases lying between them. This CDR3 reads CASSSTGGGHREQYF. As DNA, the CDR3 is TGTGCCAGCAGCTCCACCGGAGGGGGCCATCGGGAGCAGTACTTC.

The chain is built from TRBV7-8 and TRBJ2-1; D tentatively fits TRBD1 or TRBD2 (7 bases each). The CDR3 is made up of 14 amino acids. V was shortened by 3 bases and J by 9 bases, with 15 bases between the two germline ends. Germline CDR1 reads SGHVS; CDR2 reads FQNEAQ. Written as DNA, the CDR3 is TGTGCCAGCAGCTTCAGGGGGGGTTCGAGTGAGCAGTTCTTC. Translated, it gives CASSFRGGSSEQFF. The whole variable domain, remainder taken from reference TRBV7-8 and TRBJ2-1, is GAGVSQSPRYKVAKRGQDVALRCDPISGHVSLFWYQQALGQGPEFLTYFQNEAQLDKSGLPSDRFFAERPEGSVSTLKIQRTQQEDSAVYLCASSFRGGSSEQFFGPGTRLTVL.

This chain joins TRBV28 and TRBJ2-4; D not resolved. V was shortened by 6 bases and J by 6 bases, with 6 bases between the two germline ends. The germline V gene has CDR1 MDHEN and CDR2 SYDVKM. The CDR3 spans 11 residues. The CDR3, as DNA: TGTGCCAGCAGCGGCAGAAACATTCAGTACTTC. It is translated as CASSGRNIQYF.

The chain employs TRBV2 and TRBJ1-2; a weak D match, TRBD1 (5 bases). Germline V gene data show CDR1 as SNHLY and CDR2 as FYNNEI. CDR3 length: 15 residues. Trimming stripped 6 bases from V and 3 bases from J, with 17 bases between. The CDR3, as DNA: TGTGCCAGCAGCCCTACCCTTGACAGCTACTATGGCTACACCTTC. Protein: CASSPTLDSYYGYTF. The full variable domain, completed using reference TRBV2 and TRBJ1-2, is EPEVTQTPSHQVTQMGQEVILRCVPISNHLYFYWYRQILGQKVEFLVSFYNNEISEKSEIFDDQFSVERPDGSNFTLKIRSTKLEDSAMYFCASSPTLDSYYGYTFGSGTRLTVV.

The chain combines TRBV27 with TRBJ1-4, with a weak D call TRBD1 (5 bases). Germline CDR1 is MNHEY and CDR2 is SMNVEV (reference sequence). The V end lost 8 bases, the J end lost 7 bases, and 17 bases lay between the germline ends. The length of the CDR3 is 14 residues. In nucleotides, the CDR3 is TGTGCCAGCTCCAGGGTCCTGGGGGTTGAAAAACTGTTTTTT. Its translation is CASSRVLGVEKLFF. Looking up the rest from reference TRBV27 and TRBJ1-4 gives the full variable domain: EAQVTQNPRYLITVTGKKLTVTCSQNMNHEYMSWYRQDPGLGLRQIYYSMNVEVTDKGDVPEGYKVSRKEKRNFPLILESPSPNQTSLYFCASSRVLGVEKLFFGSGTQLSVL.

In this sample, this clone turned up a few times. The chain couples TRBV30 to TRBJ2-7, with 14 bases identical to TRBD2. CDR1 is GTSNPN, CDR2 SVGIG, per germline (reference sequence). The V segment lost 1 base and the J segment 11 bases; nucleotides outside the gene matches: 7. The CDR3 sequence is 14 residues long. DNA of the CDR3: TGTGCCTGGAGTGCGGGACTAGCGGGGGAAACGGAGTACTTC. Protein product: CAWSAGLAGETEYF.

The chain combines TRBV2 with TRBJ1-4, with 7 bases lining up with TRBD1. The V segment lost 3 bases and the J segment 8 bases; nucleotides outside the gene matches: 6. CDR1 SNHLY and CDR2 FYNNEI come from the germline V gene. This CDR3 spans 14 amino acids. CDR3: CASSESGGYEKLFF. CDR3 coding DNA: TGTGCCAGCAGTGAGTCAGGGGGTTACGAAAAACTGTTTTTT.

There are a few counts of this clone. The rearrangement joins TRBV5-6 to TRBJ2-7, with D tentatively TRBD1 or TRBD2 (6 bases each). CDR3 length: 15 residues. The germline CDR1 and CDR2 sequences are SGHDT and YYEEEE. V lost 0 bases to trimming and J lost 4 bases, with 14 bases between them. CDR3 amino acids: CASSLGRGHEYEQYF. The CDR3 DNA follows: TGTGCCAGCAGCTTGGGGAGGGGACATGAATACGAGCAGTACTTC. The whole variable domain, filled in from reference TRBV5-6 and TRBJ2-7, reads DAGVTQSPTHLIKTRGQQVTLRCSPKSGHDTVSWYQQALGQGPQFIFQYYEEEERQRGNFPDRFSGHQFPNYSSELNVNALLLGDSALYLCASSLGRGHEYEQYFGPGTRLTVT.

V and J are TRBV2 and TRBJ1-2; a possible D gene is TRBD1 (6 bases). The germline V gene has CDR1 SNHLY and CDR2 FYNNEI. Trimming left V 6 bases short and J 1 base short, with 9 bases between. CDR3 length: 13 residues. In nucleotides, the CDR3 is TGTGCCAGCAGCCGGGACATTAACTATGGCTACACCTTC. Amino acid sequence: CASSRDINYGYTF.

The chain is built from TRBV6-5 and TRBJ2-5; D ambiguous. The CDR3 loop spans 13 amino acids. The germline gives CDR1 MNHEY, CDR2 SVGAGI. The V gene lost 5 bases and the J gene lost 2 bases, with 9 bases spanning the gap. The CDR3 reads CASSTVGQETQYF. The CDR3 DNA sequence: TGTGCCAGCAGTACCGTAGGGCAAGAGACCCAGTACTTC.

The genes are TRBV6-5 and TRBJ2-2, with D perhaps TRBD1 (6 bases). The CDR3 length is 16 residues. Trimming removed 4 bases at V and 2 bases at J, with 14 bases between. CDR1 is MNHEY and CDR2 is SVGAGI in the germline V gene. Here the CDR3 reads CASSSRDIGNTGELFF. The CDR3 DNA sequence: TGTGCCAGCAGTTCCAGGGACATCGGCAACACCGGGGAGCTGTTTTTT.

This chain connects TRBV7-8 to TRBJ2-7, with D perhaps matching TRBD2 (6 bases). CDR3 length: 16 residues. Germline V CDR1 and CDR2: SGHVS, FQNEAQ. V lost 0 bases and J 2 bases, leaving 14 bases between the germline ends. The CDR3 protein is CASSLAPGADTYEQYF. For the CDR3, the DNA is TGTGCCAGCAGCTTAGCCCCGGGAGCGGATACCTACGAGCAGTACTTC.

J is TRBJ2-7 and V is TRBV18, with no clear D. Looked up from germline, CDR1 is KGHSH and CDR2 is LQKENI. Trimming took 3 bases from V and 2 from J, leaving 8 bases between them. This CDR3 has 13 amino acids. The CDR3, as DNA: TGTGCCAGCTCACCCCCCAGTACCTACGAGCAGTACTTC. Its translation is CASSPPSTYEQYF.

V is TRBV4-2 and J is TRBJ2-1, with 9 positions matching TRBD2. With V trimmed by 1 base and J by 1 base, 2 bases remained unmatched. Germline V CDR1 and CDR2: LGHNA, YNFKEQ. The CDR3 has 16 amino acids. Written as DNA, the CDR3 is TGTGCCAGCAGCCAAGGACTAGCGGTTTCCTACAATGAGCAGTTCTTC. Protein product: CASSQGLAVSYNEQFF.

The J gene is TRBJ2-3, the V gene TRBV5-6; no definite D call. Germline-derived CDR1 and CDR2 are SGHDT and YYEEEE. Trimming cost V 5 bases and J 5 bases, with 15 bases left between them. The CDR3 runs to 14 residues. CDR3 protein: CASSPGRSRDTQYF. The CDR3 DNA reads TGTGCCAGCAGTCCCGGCAGGTCACGAGATACGCAGTATTTT.

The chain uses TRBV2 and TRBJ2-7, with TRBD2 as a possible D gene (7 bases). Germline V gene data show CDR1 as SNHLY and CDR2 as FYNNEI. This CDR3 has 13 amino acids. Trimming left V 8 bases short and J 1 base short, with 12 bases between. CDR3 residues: CASRGGGSYEQYF. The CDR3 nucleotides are TGTGCCAGCCGGGGAGGGGGGTCCTACGAGCAGTACTTC.